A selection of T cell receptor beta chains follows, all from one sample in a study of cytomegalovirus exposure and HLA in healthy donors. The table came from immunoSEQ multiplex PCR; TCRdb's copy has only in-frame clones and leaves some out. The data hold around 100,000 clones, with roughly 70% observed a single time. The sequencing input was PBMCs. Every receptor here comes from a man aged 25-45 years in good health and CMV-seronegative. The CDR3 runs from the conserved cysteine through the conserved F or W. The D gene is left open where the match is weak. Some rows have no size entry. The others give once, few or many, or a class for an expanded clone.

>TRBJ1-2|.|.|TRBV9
CASSVVTTGYGYTF
TGTGCCAGCAGCGTAGTGACGACAGGCTATGGCTACACCTTC
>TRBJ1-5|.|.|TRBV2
CASGLGQPQHF
TGTGCCAGCGGGCTGGGTCAGCCCCAGCATTTT
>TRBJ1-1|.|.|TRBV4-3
CASSQDQETEAFF
TGCGCCAGCAGCCAAGACCAGGAAACTGAAGCTTTCTTT
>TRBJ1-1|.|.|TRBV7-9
CASSFSNTEAFF
TGTGCCAGCAGCTTCAGTAACACTGAAGCTTTCTTT
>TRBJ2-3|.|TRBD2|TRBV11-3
CASSFTSGGAGDTQYF
TGTGCCAGCAGCTTCACAAGCGGGGGGGCCGGAGATACGCAGTATTTT
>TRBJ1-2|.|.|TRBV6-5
CASSYTRAGAYGYTF
TGTGCCAGCAGTTACACTCGGGCAGGGGCCTATGGCTACACCTTC
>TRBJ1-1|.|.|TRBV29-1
CSVGQGSGNTEAFF
TGCAGCGTTGGTCAGGGCTCGGGGAACACTGAAGCTTTCTTT
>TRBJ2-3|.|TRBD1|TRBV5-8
CASNSGTVNTDTQYF
TGTGCCAGCAATTCGGGGACAGTGAACACAGATACGCAGTATTTT
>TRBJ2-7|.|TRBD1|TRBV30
CAWSVGTGFSYEQYF
TGTGCCTGGAGTGTAGGGACAGGGTTCTCCTACGAGCAGTACTTC
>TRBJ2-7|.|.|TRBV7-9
CASTGPDSLYEQYF
TGTGCCAGCACCGGTCCGGACAGTCTCTACGAGCAGTACTTC
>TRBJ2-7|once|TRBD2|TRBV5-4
CASSLGGAGGHEQYF
TGTGCCAGCAGCTTGGGAGGAGCGGGGGGGCACGAGCAGTACTTC
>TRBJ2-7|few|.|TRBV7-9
CASSLRGEDYEQYF
TGTGCCAGCAGCCTCCGAGGGGAGGATTACGAGCAGTACTTC
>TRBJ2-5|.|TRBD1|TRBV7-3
CASSLGDRGRETQYF
TGTGCCAGCAGCTTAGGGGACAGGGGGCGGGAGACCCAGTACTTC
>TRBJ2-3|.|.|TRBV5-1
CASSLGQGTTDTQYF
TGCGCCAGCAGCTTGGGGCAGGGGACCACAGATACGCAGTATTTT
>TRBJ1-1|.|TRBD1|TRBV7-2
CASRNRGQNTEAFF
TGTGCCAGCCGGAACAGGGGGCAGAACACTGAAGCTTTCTTT
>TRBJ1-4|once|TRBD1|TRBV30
CAWSDQGAGEKLFF
TGTGCCTGGAGCGATCAGGGGGCGGGTGAAAAACTGTTTTTT
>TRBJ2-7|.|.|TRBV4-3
CASSRRLGGREPYEQYF
TGCGCCAGCAGCCGAAGACTCGGCGGTAGGGAGCCCTACGAGCAGTACTTC
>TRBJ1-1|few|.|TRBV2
CASNPSDTEAFF
TGTGCCAGCAATCCCTCCGACACTGAAGCTTTCTTT
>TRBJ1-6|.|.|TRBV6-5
CASSRQVHNSPLHF
TGTGCCAGTTCCCGACAGGTCCATAATTCACCCCTCCACTTT
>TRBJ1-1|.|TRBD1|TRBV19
CASSIPPDRDTEAFF
TGTGCCAGTAGTATCCCTCCTGACAGGGATACTGAAGCTTTCTTT
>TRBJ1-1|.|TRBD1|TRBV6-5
CASSYKGAGTEAFF
TGTGCCAGCAGTTACAAGGGGGCAGGCACTGAAGCTTTCTTT
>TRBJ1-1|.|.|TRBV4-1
CASSPLGRGSTEAFF
TGCGCCAGCAGCCCACTCGGGAGGGGAAGCACTGAAGCTTTCTTT
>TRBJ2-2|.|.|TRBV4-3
CASSQEERHGELFF
TGCGCCAGCAGCCAAGAGGAACGACACGGGGAGCTGTTTTTT
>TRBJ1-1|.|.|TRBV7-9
CASSPLAENTEAFF
TGTGCCAGCAGTCCCCTAGCAGAGAACACTGAAGCTTTCTTT
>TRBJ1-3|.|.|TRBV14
CASSQDRFRRNTIYF
TGTGCCAGCAGCCAAGATAGATTCCGCCGAAACACCATATATTTT
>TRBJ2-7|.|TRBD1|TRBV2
CASSAGTGIYYEQYF
TGTGCCAGCAGTGCCGGGACAGGGATTTACTACGAGCAGTACTTC
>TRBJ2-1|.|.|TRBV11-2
CASSWAGSEQFF
TGTGCCAGCAGCTGGGCCGGCTCTGAGCAGTTCTTC
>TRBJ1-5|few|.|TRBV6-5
CASKVREYSNQPQHF
TGTGCCAGCAAGGTCAGGGAATATAGCAATCAGCCCCAGCATTTT
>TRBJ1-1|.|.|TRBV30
CAWSVERDVTEAFF
TGTGCCTGGAGTGTGGAACGGGATGTGACTGAAGCTTTCTTT
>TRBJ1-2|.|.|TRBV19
CASRRPSGAFYGYTF
TGTGCCAGTAGAAGACCGAGCGGGGCCTTCTATGGCTACACCTTC
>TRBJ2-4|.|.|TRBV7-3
CASSLIVAKNIQYF
TGTGCCAGCAGCTTAATAGTAGCCAAAAACATTCAGTACTTC
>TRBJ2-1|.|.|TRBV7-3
CASSQMGGSYNEQFF
TGTGCCAGCAGTCAAATGGGGGGCTCCTACAATGAGCAGTTCTTC
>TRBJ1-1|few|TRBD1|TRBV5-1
CASSLEQGVGAFF
TGCGCCAGCAGCTTGGAACAGGGGGTAGGCGCTTTCTTT
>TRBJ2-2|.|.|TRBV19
CASSMLYSGNTGELFF
TGTGCCAGTAGTATGCTGTACTCAGGGAACACCGGGGAGCTGTTTTTT
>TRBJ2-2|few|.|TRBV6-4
CASSDSGQYTGELFF
TGTGCCAGCAGTGACAGCGGGCAGTACACCGGGGAGCTGTTTTTT
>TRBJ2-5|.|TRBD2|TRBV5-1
CASSPLAGDTQYF
TGCGCCAGCAGTCCTCTAGCGGGTGATACCCAGTACTTC
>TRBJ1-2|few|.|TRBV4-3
CASSQGSGREGGYPF
TGCGCCAGCAGCCAAGGGTCGGGCAGGGAAGGTGGCTACCCCTTC
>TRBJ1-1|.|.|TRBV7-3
CASSLNSRAEAFF
TGTGCCAGCAGCTTAAACTCCAGGGCTGAAGCTTTCTTT
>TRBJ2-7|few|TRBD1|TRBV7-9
CASSSTDRGIDYEQYF
TGTGCCAGCAGCTCCACAGACAGGGGGATAGACTACGAGCAGTACTTC
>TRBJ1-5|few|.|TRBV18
CASSPGQGLNQPQHF
TGTGCCAGCTCGCCGGGACAAGGTCTTAATCAGCCCCAGCATTTT
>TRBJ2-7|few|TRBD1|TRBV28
CASRDRQYEQYF
TGTGCCAGCAGGGACAGGCAATACGAGCAGTACTTC
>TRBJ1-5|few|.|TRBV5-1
CASSLEAGAVQPQHF
TGCGCCAGCAGCTTGGAGGCGGGGGCGGTTCAGCCCCAGCACTTT
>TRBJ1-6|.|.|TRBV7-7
CASSPDRGSPLHF
TGTGCCAGCAGTCCGGACAGAGGATCACCCCTCCACTTT
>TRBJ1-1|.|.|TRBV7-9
CASSFAGSEAFF
TGTGCCAGCAGCTTTGCCGGGTCCGAAGCTTTCTTT
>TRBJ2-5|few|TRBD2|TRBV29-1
CSVGRRRAGIQETQYF
TGCAGCGTCGGGCGTCGGCGAGCGGGGATCCAAGAGACCCAGTACTTC
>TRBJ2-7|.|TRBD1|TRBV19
CASRRAGGNEQYF
TGTGCCAGTCGCAGGGCAGGGGGTAACGAGCAGTACTTC
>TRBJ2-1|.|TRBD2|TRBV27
CASSLTSGSYNEQFF
TGTGCCAGCAGTTTAACTAGCGGGTCCTACAATGAGCAGTTCTTC
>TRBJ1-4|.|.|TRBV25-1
CASSYTGENEKLFF
TGTGCCAGCAGTTACACTGGAGAAAATGAAAAACTGTTTTTT
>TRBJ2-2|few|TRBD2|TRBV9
CASSRSGGGSGELFF
TGTGCCAGCAGTCGGAGCGGGGGGGGATCCGGGGAGCTGTTTTTT
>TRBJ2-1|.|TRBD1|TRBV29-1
CSDRQGARNEQFF
TGCAGCGACAGACAGGGGGCGCGAAATGAGCAGTTCTTC
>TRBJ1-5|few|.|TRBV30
CAWSTDTHQPQHF
TGTGCCTGGAGTACCGACACGCATCAGCCCCAGCATTTT